This T cell receptor (beta chain) was found in a study of identical twins. Whole-study results and caveats: Fewer insertions characterized abundant cord blood beta clonotypes, whereas memory repertoires showed none. Findings came from cross-sectional statistics, without long-term follow-up of donors. Models underestimated how often monozygotic twins shared out-of-frame TCR alpha.

Each cDNA held unique molecular identifiers, and template switching gave it a universal primer site. MiXCR was run by TCRdb on the 5' RACE reads, yielding one entry per CDR3 protein. The sample contains 500,000 or so distinct CDR3 sequences, more than 13% of which appear only once. As concerns this clonotype: What it binds is not known.

Looked up from germline, CDR1 is SGHRS and CDR2 is YFSETQ. There are 15 residues in the CDR3. Trimming removed 0 bases at V and 8 bases at J, with 15 bases between. Separately, the same data were catalogued under a study of yellow fever vaccine responses in identical twins.

The material sequenced was CD4+ T cells sorted from blood. This clonotype was obtained from a woman aged 18-30 years in good health. The rearrangement uses TRBV5-1 and TRBJ2-1, with D perhaps matching TRBD2 (6 bases). The CDR3 coding sequence is TGCGCCAGCAGCTTGGTAGGCGGGGCCGGGGATGAGCAGTTCTTC. This translates into CASSLVGGAGDEQFF.